This T cell receptor beta chain was profiled in a study of cytomegalovirus exposure and HLA in healthy donors. This clone was observed at least ten times. Primers: 60 Vbeta forward and 13 Jbeta reverse. Method: immunoSEQ multiplex PCR; TCRdb's copy keeps in-frame clones and lacks some. The profile shows roughly 120,000 clones, 73% of them singletons. With V trimmed by 10 bases and J by 4 bases, 2 bases remained unmatched. This CDR3 region has 11 residues. In germline, CDR1 is ENHRY, CDR2 SYGVKD. The J gene is TRBJ2-5, the V gene TRBV10-3, with 8 bases lining up with TRBD1. This TCR was recovered from a man in his sixties in good health and CMV-seropositive. Sequenced input: PBMCs. The CDR3 sequence: CASGTGETQYF. CDR3 coding DNA: TGTGCCAGTGGGACAGGAGAGACCCAGTACTTC.